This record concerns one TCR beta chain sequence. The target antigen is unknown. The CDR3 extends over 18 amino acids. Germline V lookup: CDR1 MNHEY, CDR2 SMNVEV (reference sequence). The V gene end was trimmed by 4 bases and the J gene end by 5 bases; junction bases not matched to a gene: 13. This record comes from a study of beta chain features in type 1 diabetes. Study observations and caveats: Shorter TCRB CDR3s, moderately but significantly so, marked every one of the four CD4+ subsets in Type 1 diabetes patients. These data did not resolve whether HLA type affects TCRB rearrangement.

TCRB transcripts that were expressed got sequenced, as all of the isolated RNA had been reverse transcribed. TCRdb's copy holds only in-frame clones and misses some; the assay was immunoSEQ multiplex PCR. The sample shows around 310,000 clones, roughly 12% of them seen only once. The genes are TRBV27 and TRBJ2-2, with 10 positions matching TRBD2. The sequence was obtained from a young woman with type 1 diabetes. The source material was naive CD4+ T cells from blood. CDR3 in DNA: TGTGCCAGCAGTTCGCCGGGACTAGCGAGGGGAGGGACCGGGGAGCTGTTTTTT. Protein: CASSSPGLARGGTGELFF.